This TCR beta chain was captured by sequencing in a study of blood T cell repertoires in COVID-19. The method was immunoSEQ multiplex PCR; TCRdb's version includes in-frame clones alone and lacks a portion of them. The sample holds 200,000 or so clones; 70% to 85% are singletons and the top ten take 6.9%. Germline lookup yields CDR1 SGHDN and CDR2 FVKESK. This CDR3 spans 13 amino acids. The germline V and J ends were trimmed by 2 bases and 1 base, with 3 bases remaining between them. The TCR sequence derives from a human donor with acute or convalescent COVID-19. The donor label of this sample is uncertain. The sample taken for sequencing was peripheral blood. The chain employs TRBV14 and TRBJ1-5; D ambiguous. CDR3 nucleotides: TGTGCCAGCAGCCAAAGCAGCAATCAGCCCCAGCATTTT. Translation: CASSQSSNQPQHF.